Shown below are 13 T cell receptor beta chains from a single sample sequenced in a study of T cell changes during pregnancy in multiple sclerosis. TCRdb keeps only in-frame clones here, not all; method: immunoSEQ multiplex PCR. The sample holds 40,000 or so clones, more than 90% seen once. The sequenced sample was peripheral blood, obtained before pregnancy. Receptors were obtained from a female donor with multiple sclerosis, enrolled in a pregnancy study.

This chain connects TRBV18 to TRBJ2-5; D is uncertain. Trimming took off 0 bases at V and 2 bases at J, with 4 bases between the two ends. Germline values: CDR1 KGHSH, CDR2 LQKENI. CDR3 length: 13 amino acids. CDR3 nucleotides: TGTGCCAGCTCACCACCGCAGCAAGAGACCCAGTACTTC. Protein sequence: CASSPPQQETQYF.

The rearrangement joins TRBV19 to TRBJ1-4; D call uncertain. This CDR3 has 15 residues. Germline lookup yields CDR1 LNHDA and CDR2 SQIVND (reference sequence). V lost 1 base, J lost 5 bases, and 11 bases lay in between. The CDR3 loop reads CASSIGPEGNEKLFF. In DNA form, the CDR3 reads TGTGCCAGTAGTATAGGCCCGGAGGGAAATGAAAAACTGTTTTTT.

The chain carries TRBV5-1 and TRBJ2-7; D is perhaps TRBD1 (6 bases). The CDR3 is 14 amino acids. Trimming pared 0 bases from V and 6 bases from J, leaving 13 bases between. Germline V CDR1 and CDR2: SGHRS, YFSETQ. The CDR3 coding sequence is TGCGCCAGCAGCTTGGATACAGGGTTGATCGAGCAGTACTTC. This gives the protein CASSLDTGLIEQYF.

V usage is TRBV10-3 and J usage is TRBJ2-1; a weak D match, TRBD1 (5 bases). The germline gives CDR1 ENHRY, CDR2 SYGVKD. The germline V and J ends were trimmed by 2 bases and 12 bases, with 8 bases remaining between them. The CDR3 covers 11 residues. The CDR3 region is CAISEGQRQFF. CDR3 nucleotide sequence: TGTGCCATCAGTGAGGGACAAAGGCAGTTCTTC.

The CDR3 spells CASSGGHLSTDTQYF. For the CDR3, the DNA is TGTGCCAGCTCTGGCGGACATCTTAGCACAGATACGCAGTATTTT. This chain uses TRBV28 with TRBJ2-3, with D possibly being TRBD1 (5 bases). V was trimmed by 8 bases and J by 0 bases, leaving 15 bases between them. Germline V gene lookup returns CDR1 MDHEN and CDR2 SYDVKM. This CDR3 comprises 15 residues. Drawing the rest from reference TRBV28 and TRBJ2-3, the complete variable domain is DVKVTQSSRYLVKRTGEKVFLECVQDMDHENMFWYRQDPGLGLRLIYFSYDVKMKEKGDIPEGYSVSREKKERFSLILESASTNQTSMYLCASSGGHLSTDTQYFGPGTRLTVL.

The J gene is TRBJ2-3, the V gene TRBV19; 7 bases map to TRBD1. The CDR3 is made up of 14 amino acids. The germline V gene encodes CDR1 LNHDA and CDR2 SQIVND (reference sequence). Trimming removed 4 bases from V and 0 bases from J; junction bases left unmatched: 1. CDR3 sequence: CASSTQGSTDTQYF. CDR3 nucleotide sequence: TGTGCCAGTAGTACACAGGGGAGCACAGATACGCAGTATTTT.

V is TRBV7-2 and J is TRBJ2-7; weak D call: TRBD2 (6 bases). Trimming cost V 0 bases and J 7 bases, with 10 bases left between them. The length of the CDR3 is 13 residues. Germline assignment: CDR1 SGHTA and CDR2 FQGNSA. Here the CDR3 reads CASSLAGGTEQYF. Written as DNA, the CDR3 is TGTGCCAGCAGCTTAGCGGGGGGAACTGAGCAGTACTTC.

This chain joins TRBV29-1 and TRBJ1-5, with D uncertain. Looked up from germline, CDR1 is SQVTM and CDR2 is ANQGSEA. This CDR3 is built from 15 residues. Trimming pared 7 bases from V and 3 bases from J, leaving 19 bases between. This chain's CDR3 is CSAITEGLLNQPQHF. CDR3 in DNA: TGCAGCGCAATAACAGAGGGCCTCCTCAATCAGCCCCAGCATTTT.

DNA for the CDR3: TGTGCCAGCAGCTTAGAGGGACTAGCTCATAGCTCCTACAATGAGCAGTTCTTC. Translation gives CASSLEGLAHSSYNEQFF. The chain combines TRBV7-9 with TRBJ2-1; 9 bases line up with TRBD2. J lost 0 bases, V lost 1 base, and 7 bases had no gene match. The germline V gene has CDR1 SEHNR and CDR2 FQNEAQ (reference sequence). The CDR3 totals 18 residues.

V usage is TRBV5-4 and J usage is TRBJ2-7; TRBD2 matches 11 bases. This CDR3 comprises 16 residues. Germline V gives CDR1 SGHNT, CDR2 YYREEE (reference sequence). V lost 3 bases to trimming and J lost 4 bases; unmatched junction nucleotides: 9. The CDR3 is CASSSVAGGDRYEQYF. The DNA of the CDR3 is TGTGCCAGCAGCTCCGTAGCGGGAGGGGACCGATACGAGCAGTACTTC.

This rearrangement joins TRBV19 to TRBJ1-2; 9 bases fit TRBD1. This CDR3 contains 15 residues. V lost 5 bases and J lost 3; bases outside the gene matches: 7. Per germline, CDR1 LNHDA and CDR2 SQIVND (reference sequence). This CDR3 reads CASSRRGQGDYGYTF. Written as DNA, the CDR3 is TGTGCCAGTAGTCGCAGGGGACAGGGAGACTATGGCTACACCTTC. The full variable domain, with the rest looked up from reference TRBV19 and TRBJ1-2, is DGGITQSPKYLFRKEGQNVTLSCEQNLNHDAMYWYRQDPGQGLRLIYYSQIVNDFQKGDIAEGYSVSREKKESFPLTVTSAQKNPTAFYLCASSRRGQGDYGYTFGSGTRLTVV.

J is TRBJ2-3 and V is TRBV4-2; D ambiguous. V shed 0 bases and J shed 2 bases, with 6 bases lying between them. The germline V gene has CDR1 LGHNA and CDR2 YNFKEQ. The CDR3 sequence is 14 residues long. The CDR3 bases are TGTGCCAGCAGCCAAGATCGGGTCACAGATACGCAGTATTTT. Translated, it gives CASSQDRVTDTQYF.

The chain links TRBV21-1 to TRBJ2-1; the table's D gene call, TRBD2, was not cross checked with the DNA. TRBV21-1 constitutes a pseudogene. This CDR3 spans 16 amino acids. This CDR3 is CASSKGLAARYNEQFF. The DNA of the CDR3 is TGTGCCAGCAGCAAAGGGCTAGCGGCCCGTTACAATGAGCAGTTCTTC.